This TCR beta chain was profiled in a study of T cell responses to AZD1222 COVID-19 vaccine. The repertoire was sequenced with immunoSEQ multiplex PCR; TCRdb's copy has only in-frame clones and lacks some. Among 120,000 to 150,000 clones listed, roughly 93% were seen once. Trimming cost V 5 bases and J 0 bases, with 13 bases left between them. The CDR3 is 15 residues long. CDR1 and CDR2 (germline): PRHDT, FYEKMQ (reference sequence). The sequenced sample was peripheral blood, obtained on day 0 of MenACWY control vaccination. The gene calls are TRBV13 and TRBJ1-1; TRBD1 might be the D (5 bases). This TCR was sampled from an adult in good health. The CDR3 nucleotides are TGTGCCAGCAGCCCTGGCCAGGGATTGAACACTGAAGCTTTCTTT. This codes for CASSPGQGLNTEAFF. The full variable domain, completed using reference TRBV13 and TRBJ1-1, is AAGVIQSPRHLIKEKRETATLKCYPIPRHDTVYWYQQGPGQDPQFLISFYEKMQSDKGSIPDRFSAQQFSDYHSELNMSSLELGDSALYFCASSPGQGLNTEAFFGQGTRLTVV.